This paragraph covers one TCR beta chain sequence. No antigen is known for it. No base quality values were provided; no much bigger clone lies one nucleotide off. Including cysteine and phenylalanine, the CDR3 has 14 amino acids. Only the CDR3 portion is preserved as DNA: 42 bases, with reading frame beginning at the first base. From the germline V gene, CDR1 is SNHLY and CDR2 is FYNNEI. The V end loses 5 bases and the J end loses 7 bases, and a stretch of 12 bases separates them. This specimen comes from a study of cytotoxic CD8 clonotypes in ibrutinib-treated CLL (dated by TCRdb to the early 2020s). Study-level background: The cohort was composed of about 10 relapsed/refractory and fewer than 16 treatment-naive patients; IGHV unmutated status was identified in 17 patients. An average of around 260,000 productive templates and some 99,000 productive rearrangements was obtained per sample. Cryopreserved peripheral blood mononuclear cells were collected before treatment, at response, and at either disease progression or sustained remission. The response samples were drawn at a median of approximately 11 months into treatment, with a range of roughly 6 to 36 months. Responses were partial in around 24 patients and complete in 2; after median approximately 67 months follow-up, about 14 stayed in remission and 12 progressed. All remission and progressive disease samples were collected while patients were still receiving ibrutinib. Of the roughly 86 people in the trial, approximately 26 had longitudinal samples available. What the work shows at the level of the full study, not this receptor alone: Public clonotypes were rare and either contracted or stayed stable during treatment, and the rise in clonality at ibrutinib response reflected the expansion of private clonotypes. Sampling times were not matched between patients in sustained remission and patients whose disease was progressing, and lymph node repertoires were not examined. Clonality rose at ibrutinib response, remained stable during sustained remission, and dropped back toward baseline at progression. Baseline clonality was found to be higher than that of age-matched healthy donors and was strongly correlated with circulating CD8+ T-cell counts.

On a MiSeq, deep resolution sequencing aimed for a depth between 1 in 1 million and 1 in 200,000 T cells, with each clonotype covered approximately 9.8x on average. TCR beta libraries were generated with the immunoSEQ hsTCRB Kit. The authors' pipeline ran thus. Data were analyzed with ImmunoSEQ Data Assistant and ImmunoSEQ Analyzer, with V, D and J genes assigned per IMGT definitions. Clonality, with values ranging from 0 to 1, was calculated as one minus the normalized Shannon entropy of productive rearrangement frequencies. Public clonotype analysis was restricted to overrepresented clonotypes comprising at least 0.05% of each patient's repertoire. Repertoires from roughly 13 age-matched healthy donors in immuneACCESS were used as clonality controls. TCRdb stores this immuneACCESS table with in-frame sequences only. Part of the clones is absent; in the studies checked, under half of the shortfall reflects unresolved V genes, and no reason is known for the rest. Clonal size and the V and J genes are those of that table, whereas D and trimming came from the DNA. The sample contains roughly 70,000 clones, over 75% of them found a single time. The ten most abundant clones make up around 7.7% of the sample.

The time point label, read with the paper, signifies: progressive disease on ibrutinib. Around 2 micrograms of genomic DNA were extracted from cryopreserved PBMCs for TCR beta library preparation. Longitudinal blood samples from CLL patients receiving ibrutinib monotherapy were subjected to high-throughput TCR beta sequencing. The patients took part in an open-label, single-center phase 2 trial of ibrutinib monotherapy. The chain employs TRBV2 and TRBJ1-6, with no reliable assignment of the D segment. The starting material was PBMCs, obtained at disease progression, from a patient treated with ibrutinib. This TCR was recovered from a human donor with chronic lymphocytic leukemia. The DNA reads TGTGCCAGCAGTCAAACCGGAGGGAATTCACCCCTCCACTTT. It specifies CASSQTGGNSPLHF.